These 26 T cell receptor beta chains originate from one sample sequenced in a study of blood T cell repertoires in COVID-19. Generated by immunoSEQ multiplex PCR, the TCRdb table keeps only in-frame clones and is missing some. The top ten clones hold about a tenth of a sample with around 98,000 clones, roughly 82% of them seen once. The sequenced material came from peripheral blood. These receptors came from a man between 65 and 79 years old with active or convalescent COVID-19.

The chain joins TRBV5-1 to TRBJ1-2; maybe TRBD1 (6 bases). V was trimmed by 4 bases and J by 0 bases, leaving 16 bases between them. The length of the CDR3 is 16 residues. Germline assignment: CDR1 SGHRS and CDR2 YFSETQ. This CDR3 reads CASSPSDSRANYGYTF. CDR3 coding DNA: TGCGCCAGCAGCCCATCGGACAGTAGAGCTAACTATGGCTACACCTTC.

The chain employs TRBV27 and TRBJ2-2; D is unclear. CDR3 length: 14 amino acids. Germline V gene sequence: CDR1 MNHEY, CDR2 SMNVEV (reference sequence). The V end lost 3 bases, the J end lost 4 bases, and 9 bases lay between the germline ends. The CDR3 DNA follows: TGTGCCAGCAGTTTTGGCCTGATCACCGGGGAGCTGTTTTTT. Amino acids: CASSFGLITGELFF.

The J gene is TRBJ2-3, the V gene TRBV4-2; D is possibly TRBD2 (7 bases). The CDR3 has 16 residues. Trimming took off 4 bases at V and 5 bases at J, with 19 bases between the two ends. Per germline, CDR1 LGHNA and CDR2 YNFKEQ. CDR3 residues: CASSRLEGLGGDTQYF. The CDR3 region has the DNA TGTGCCAGCAGCCGTCTTGAAGGACTAGGGGGAGATACGCAGTATTTT.

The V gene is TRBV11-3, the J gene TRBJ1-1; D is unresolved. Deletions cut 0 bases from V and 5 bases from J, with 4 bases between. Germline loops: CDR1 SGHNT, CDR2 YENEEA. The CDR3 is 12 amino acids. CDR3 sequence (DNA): TGTGCCAGCAGCTTAGATCGTACTGAAGCTTTCTTT. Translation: CASSLDRTEAFF.

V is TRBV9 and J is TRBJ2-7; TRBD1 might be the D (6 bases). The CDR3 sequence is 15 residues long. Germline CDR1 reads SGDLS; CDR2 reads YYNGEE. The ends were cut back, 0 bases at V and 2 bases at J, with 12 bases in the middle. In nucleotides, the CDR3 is TGTGCCAGCAGCGTAGCTACCGGGACAACCTACGAGCAGTACTTC. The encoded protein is CASSVATGTTYEQYF.

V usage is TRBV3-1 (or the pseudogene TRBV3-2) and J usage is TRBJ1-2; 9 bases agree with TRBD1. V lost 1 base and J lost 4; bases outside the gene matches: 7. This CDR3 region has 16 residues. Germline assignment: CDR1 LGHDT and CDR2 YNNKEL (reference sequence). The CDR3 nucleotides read TGTGCCAGCAGCCAAGTCGGGACAGGGTCAGTCTATGGCTACACCTTC. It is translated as CASSQVGTGSVYGYTF.

CDR3 sequence reads: CASSLEGGPTGELFF. CDR3 sequence (DNA): TGCGCCAGCAGCTTGGAAGGGGGCCCCACCGGGGAGCTGTTTTTT. This chain connects TRBV5-1 to TRBJ2-2; 7 positions match TRBD1. V gave up 0 bases and J gave up 4 bases; unmatched junction bases: 3. Germline CDR1 SGHRS, CDR2 YFSETQ. This CDR3 comprises 15 residues.

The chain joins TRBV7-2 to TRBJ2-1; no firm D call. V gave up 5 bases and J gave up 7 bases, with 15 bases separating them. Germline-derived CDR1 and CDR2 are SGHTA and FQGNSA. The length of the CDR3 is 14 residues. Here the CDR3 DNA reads TGTGCCAGCAGCCAAGTGCCGACTGAAAATGAGCAGTTCTTC. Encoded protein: CASSQVPTENEQFF. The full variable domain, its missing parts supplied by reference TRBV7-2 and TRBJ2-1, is GAGVSQSPSNKVTEKGKDVELRCDPISGHTALYWYRQSLGQGLEFLIYFQGNSAPDKSGLPSDRFSAERTGGSVSTLTIQRTQQEDSAVYLCASSQVPTENEQFFGPGTRLTVL.

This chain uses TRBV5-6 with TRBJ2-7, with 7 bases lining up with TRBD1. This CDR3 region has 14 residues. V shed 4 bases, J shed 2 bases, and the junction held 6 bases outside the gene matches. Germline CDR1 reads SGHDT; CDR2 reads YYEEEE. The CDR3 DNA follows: TGTGCCAGCAGCAAAGGGACAGACGCCTACGAGCAGTACTTC. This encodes CASSKGTDAYEQYF.

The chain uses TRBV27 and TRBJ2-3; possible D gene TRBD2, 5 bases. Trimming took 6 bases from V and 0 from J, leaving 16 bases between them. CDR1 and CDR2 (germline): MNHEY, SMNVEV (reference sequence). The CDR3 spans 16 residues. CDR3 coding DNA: TGTGCCAGCAGAGAAAGGACTCCCTCGAGCACAGATACGCAGTATTTT. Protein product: CASRERTPSSTDTQYF.

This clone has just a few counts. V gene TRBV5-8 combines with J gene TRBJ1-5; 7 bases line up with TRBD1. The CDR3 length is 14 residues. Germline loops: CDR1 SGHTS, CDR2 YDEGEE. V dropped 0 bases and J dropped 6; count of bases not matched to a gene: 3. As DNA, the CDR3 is TGTGCCAGCAGCTTGGGCAGGGGGACTCAGCCCCAGCATTTT. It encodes CASSLGRGTQPQHF.

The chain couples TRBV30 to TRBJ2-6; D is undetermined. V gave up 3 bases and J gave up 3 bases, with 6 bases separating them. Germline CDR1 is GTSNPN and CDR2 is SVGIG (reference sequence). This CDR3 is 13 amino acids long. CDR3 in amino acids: CAWSIFGANVLTF. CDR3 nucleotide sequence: TGTGCCTGGAGCATTTTTGGGGCCAACGTCCTGACTTTC.

CDR3 coding DNA: TGTGCCAGCAGCTTGGGAGGGTTCTCTGGAAACACCATATATTTT. Its protein is CASSLGGFSGNTIYF. The chain has TRBV5-6 and TRBJ1-3; D remains ambiguous. V lost 0 bases, J lost 0 bases, and 7 bases lay in between. CDR3 length equals 15 residues. Germline CDR1 reads SGHDT; CDR2 reads YYEEEE.

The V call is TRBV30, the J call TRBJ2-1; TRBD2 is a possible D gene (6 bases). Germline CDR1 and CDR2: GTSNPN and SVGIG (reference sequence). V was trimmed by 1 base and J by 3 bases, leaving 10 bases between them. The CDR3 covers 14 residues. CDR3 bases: TGTGCCTGGAGTGCATGGGGGGACTACAATGAGCAGTTCTTC. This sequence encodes CAWSAWGDYNEQFF.

CDR3 in amino acids: CAWKSTVGYTIYF. The CDR3 region has the DNA TGTGCCTGGAAGTCGACTGTCGGATACACCATATATTTT. The genes are TRBV30 and TRBJ1-3, with D unclear. The length of the CDR3 is 13 residues. In germline, CDR1 is GTSNPN, CDR2 SVGIG (reference sequence). V lost 4 bases and J lost 8, with 15 bases in between.

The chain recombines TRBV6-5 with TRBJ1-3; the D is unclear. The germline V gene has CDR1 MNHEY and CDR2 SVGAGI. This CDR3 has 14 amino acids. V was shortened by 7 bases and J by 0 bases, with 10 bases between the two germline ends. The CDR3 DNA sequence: TGTGCCAGCACCACAGCCAGCTCTGGAAACACCATATATTTT. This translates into CASTTASSGNTIYF.

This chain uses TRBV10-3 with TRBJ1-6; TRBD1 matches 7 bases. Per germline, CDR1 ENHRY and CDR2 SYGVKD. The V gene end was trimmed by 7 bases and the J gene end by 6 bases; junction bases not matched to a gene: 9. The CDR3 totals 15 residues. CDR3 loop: CAITEGGQINSPLHF. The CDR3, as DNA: TGTGCCATCACGGAGGGGGGACAGATTAATTCACCCCTCCACTTT.

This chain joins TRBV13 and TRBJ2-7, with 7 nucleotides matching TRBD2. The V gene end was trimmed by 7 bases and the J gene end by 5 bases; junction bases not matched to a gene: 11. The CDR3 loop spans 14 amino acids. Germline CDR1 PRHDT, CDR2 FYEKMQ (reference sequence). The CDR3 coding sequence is TGTGCCAGCACTCCGGGACTAAGGAGAGACGAGCAGTACTTC. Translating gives CASTPGLRRDEQYF.

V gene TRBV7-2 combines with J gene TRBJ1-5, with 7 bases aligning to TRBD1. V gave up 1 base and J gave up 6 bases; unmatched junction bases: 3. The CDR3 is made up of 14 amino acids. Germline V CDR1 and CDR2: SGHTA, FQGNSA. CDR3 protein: CASSLGQGFQPQHF. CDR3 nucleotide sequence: TGTGCCAGCAGCTTAGGACAGGGTTTTCAGCCCCAGCATTTT.

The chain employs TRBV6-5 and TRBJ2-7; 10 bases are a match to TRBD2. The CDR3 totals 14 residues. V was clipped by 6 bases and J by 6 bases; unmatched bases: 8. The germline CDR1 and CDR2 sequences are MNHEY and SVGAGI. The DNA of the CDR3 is TGTGCCAGCAGACTAGCGGGACCTACGGGCGAGCAGTACTTC. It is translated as CASRLAGPTGEQYF.

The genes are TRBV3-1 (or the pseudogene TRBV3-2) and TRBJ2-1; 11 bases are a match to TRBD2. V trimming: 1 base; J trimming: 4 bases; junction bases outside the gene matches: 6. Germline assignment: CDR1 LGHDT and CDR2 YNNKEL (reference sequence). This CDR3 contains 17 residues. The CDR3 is CASSQVAGGPGYNEQFF. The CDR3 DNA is TGTGCCAGCAGCCAAGTAGCGGGGGGGCCTGGATACAATGAGCAGTTCTTC.

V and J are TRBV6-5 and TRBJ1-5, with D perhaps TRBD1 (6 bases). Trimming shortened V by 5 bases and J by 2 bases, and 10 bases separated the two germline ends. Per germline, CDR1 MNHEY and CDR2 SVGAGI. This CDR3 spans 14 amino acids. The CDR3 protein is CASSLQGGNQPQHF. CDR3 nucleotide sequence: TGTGCCAGCAGTCTACAGGGTGGCAATCAGCCCCAGCATTTT.

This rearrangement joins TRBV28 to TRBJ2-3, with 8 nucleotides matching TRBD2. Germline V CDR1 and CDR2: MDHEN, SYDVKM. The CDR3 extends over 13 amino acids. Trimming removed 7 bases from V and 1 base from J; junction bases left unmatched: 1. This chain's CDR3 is CASTGGGTDTQYF. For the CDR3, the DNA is TGTGCCAGCACGGGGGGGGGCACAGATACGCAGTATTTT.

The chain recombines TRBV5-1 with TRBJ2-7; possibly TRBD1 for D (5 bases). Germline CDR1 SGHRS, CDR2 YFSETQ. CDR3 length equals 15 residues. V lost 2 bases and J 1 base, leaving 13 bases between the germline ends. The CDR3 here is CASSLRQPLSYEQYF. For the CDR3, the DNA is TGCGCCAGCAGCTTAAGACAGCCACTTTCCTACGAGCAGTACTTC.

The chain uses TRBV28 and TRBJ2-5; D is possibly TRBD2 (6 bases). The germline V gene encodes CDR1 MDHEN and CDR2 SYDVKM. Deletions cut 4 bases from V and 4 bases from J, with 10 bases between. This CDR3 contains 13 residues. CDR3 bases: TGTGCCAGCAGTTGGGGAGGTTTAGAGACCCAGTACTTC. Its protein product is CASSWGGLETQYF. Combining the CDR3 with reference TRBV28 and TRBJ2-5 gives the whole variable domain DVKVTQSSRYLVKRTGEKVFLECVQDMDHENMFWYRQDPGLGLRLIYFSYDVKMKEKGDIPEGYSVSREKKERFSLILESASTNQTSMYLCASSWGGLETQYFGPGTRLLVL.

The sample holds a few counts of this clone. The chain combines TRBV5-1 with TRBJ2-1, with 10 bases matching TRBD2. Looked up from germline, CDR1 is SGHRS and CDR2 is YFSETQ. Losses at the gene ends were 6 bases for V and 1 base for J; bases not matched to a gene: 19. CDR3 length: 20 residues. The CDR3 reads CASTPLTQRGGRSSYNEQFF. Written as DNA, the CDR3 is TGCGCCAGCACCCCGCTTACGCAGCGGGGGGGCCGTTCGTCCTACAATGAGCAGTTCTTC.